This is a list of T cell receptor beta chains from one sample in a study of siplizumab effects on memory and regulatory T cells. Sequencing used immunoSEQ multiplex PCR; TCRdb keeps in-frame clones, though not all of them. The sample includes 57,000 or so clones, around 80% of them seen just once. The sequencing sample was made of memory CD4+ T cells sorted from blood. The receptors shown here come from a human donor in good health. Both conserved end residues are part of each CDR3. The order of the fields is D gene, clone size, V gene, J gene, CDR3 DNA, CDR3 protein. A D gene is named only where the DNA matches it firmly. The size of a clone is reported for some rows only, either as once, few or many, or as a class for expanded clones.

>-|-|TRBV30|TRBJ1-5
TGTGCCTGGAGCCCTGAGGGGGGTGGCAATCAGCCCCAGCATTTT
CAWSPEGGGNQPQHF
>-|-|TRBV5-4|TRBJ2-7
TGTGCCAGCAGCTTGGCGTGGGATCGCGAGCAGTACTTC
CASSLAWDREQYF
>TRBD1|-|TRBV28|TRBJ2-7
TGTGCCAGCAGTCCGAGGGACAGGAGGGTTTCCTCCTACGAGCAGTACTTC
CASSPRDRRVSSYEQYF
>TRBD1|-|TRBV2|TRBJ2-5
TGTGCCAGCAGTGAAGCGGGACAGGGAGGGACCCAGTACTTC
CASSEAGQGGTQYF
>-|-|TRBV11-2|TRBJ1-3
TGTGCCAGCAGCTTAGGGGGAGGAAACACCATATATTTT
CASSLGGGNTIYF
>-|once|TRBV7-3|TRBJ2-6
TGTGCCAGCAGCGCCGGACGGGGCTCTGGGGCCAACGTCCTGACTTTC
CASSAGRGSGANVLTF
>TRBD1|once|TRBV14|TRBJ2-1
TGTGCCAGCAGCCCCCTCGGGACAGAAGGCTACAATGAGCAGTTCTTC
CASSPLGTEGYNEQFF
>TRBD1|-|TRBV7-9|TRBJ2-1
TGTGCCAGCAGCCCTCCGGGACAGTATGCCAATGAGCAGTTCTTC
CASSPPGQYANEQFF
>-|-|TRBV28|TRBJ2-1
TGTGCCAGCAGACCGTCCCAGGGGTCCTACAATGAGCAGTTCTTC
CASRPSQGSYNEQFF
>TRBD1|-|TRBV28|TRBJ2-7
TGTGCCAGCAGCGGTGGGTGGGGACAGGATCCCTACGAGCAGTACTTC
CASSGGWGQDPYEQYF
>TRBD1|-|TRBV5-6|TRBJ2-3
TGTGCCAGCAGCTTTGACAGGGCCTCCACAGATACGCAGTATTTT
CASSFDRASTDTQYF
>-|-|TRBV7-7|TRBJ2-2
TGTGCCAGCAGCTTAGGGGTGGAAACCGGGGAGCTGTTTTTT
CASSLGVETGELFF
>-|once|TRBV30|TRBJ2-1
TGTGCCTGGAGTGTAGGCTCCCTGAGCTCCTACAATGAGCAGTTCTTC
CAWSVGSLSSYNEQFF
>-|-|TRBV4-1|TRBJ2-3
TGCGCCAGCAGCCAAGAGAGACCTACTCCTACGCAGTATTTT
CASSQERPTPTQYF
>TRBD1|-|TRBV4-2|TRBJ1-1
TGTGCCAGCAGCCAAGCAACCGGGACAGGAGAAGCTTTCTTT
CASSQATGTGEAFF
>TRBD1|-|TRBV2|TRBJ2-4
TGTGCCTGCTCGGGGACAGCTGGATTTCAGTACTTC
CACSGTAGFQYF
>-|-|TRBV5-1|TRBJ1-1
TGCGCCAGCAGCTTGCAGGGGCCTACTGAAGCTTTCTTT
CASSLQGPTEAFF
>-|-|TRBV6-6|TRBJ2-7
TGTGCCAGCAGTCCCAGACAGGCCTACGAGCAGTACTTC
CASSPRQAYEQYF
>-|-|TRBV19|TRBJ1-1
TGTGCCAGTCGGACCTTTGATTACACTGAAGCTTTCTTT
CASRTFDYTEAFF
>-|-|TRBV7-6|TRBJ1-3
TGTGCCAGCAGCTTATCTGGAAACACCATATATTTT
CASSLSGNTIYF
>-|-|TRBV7-3|TRBJ2-3
TGTGCCAGCAGCCCTCCGACCCGCACAGATACGCAGTATTTT
CASSPPTRTDTQYF
>-|-|TRBV6-6|TRBJ2-7
TGTGCCAGCAGTTACTCTCTTCGGGAGCCCTACGAGCAGTACTTC
CASSYSLREPYEQYF
>TRBD1|once|TRBV28|TRBJ2-7
TGTGCCAGCAGTTCCGACAGGGGGAGGCGATACGAGCAGTACTTC
CASSSDRGRRYEQYF
>-|-|TRBV27|TRBJ2-3
TGTGCCAGCAGATCAGGGCAGGGGTTAATTACTAGCACAGATACGCAGTATTTT
CASRSGQGLITSTDTQYF
>-|-|TRBV19|TRBJ1-6
TGTGCCAGTAGTATCCAGGGTTCACCCCTCCACTTT
CASSIQGSPLHF
>-|-|TRBV6-1|TRBJ1-5
TGTGCCAGCAGTGAATACTTCGGGGGGATGCTGCCCCAGCATTTT
CASSEYFGGMLPQHF
>TRBD1|-|TRBV7-2|TRBJ1-1
TGTGCCAGCAGTTTTAGGGACAGGACGTACGCTGAAGCTTTCTTT
CASSFRDRTYAEAFF
>-|-|TRBV21-1|TRBJ2-7
TGTGCCAGCAGCAAAGCGTGGAGCTACGAGCAGTACTTC
CASSKAWSYEQYF
>-|-|TRBV29-1|TRBJ2-2
TGCAGCGTATCCCGAGGGACGAACACCGGGGAGCTGTTTTTT
CSVSRGTNTGELFF
>-|-|TRBV19|TRBJ1-4
TGTGCCAGTAGTATCCCAGGGACCCCAACTAATGAAAAACTGTTTTTT
CASSIPGTPTNEKLFF
>TRBD1|-|TRBV11-2|TRBJ2-3
TGTGCCAGCAGTTTTGACAGGGTGGGCACAGATACGCAGTATTTT
CASSFDRVGTDTQYF
>-|-|TRBV5-1|TRBJ2-4
TGCGCCAGCAGAATGGAGGGAGCCAAAAACATTCAGTACTTC
CASRMEGAKNIQYF
>-|-|TRBV2|TRBJ2-7
TGTGCCAGCACCGAGGGGGGCTGGAACGAGCAGTACTTC
CASTEGGWNEQYF
>TRBD2|few|TRBV14|TRBJ2-2
TGTGCCAGCAGCCAAGTTGCGGGGGGTAACACCGGGGAGCTGTTTTTT
CASSQVAGGNTGELFF
>TRBD1|few|TRBV19|TRBJ2-2
TGTGCCAGTAGTAAGGGACAGGGGACCGGGGAGCTGTTTTTT
CASSKGQGTGELFF
>-|few|TRBV7-2|TRBJ1-2
TGTGCCAGCAGCTACCGGGACCCGACTATCTATGGCTACACCTTC
CASSYRDPTIYGYTF
>TRBD1|-|TRBV7-2|TRBJ1-2
TGTGCCAGCAGCGATAGGGGGACAGCTCACTCCTATGGCTACACCTTC
CASSDRGTAHSYGYTF
>TRBD2|-|TRBV19|TRBJ2-5
TGTGCCAGTAGTATTGGGGGAGGGGAAGAGACCCAGTACTTC
CASSIGGGEETQYF
>TRBD1|-|TRBV29-1|TRBJ2-7
TGCAGCGTTAAAGTGACAGGGTCCTACGAGCAGTACTTC
CSVKVTGSYEQYF
>TRBD1|-|TRBV11-1|TRBJ1-1
TGTGCCAGCAGCTTTCAACAGGGGGCCACTGAAGCTTTCTTT
CASSFQQGATEAFF
>TRBD1|-|TRBV27|TRBJ1-1
TGTGCCAGCAGTCCTAACGACAGGGGTTTTCGGACTGAAGCTTTCTTT
CASSPNDRGFRTEAFF
>-|few|TRBV7-2|TRBJ1-5
TGTGCCAGCAGCCCATGGGCAGGGGAGGGTCAGCCCCAGCATTTT
CASSPWAGEGQPQHF
>TRBD2|-|TRBV7-3|TRBJ2-3
TGTGCCAGCGGAAGCGGGGGGGCACGGAAGGCAGATACGCAGTATTTT
CASGSGGARKADTQYF
>TRBD1|-|TRBV28|TRBJ1-3
TGTGCCAGCAGTTTGGGACAGGGGGCGGAGCACTCTGGAAACACCATATATTTT
CASSLGQGAEHSGNTIYF
>-|once|TRBV19|TRBJ1-5
TGTGCCAGTAGTATTGCCGGCTACTATAGCAATCAGCCCCAGCATTTT
CASSIAGYYSNQPQHF
>-|-|TRBV11-2|TRBJ2-5
TGTGCCAGCAGCTTAGGTCTCGGAGGACCTCAAGAGACCCAGTACTTC
CASSLGLGGPQETQYF
>-|-|TRBV19|TRBJ1-1
TGTGCCAGTAGTACCCCACGGAAGTTCCCCCCTGAAGCTTTCTTT
CASSTPRKFPPEAFF
>-|-|TRBV5-1|TRBJ2-2
TGCGCCAGCACCGTAGGGGCCCACACCGGGGAGCTGTTTTTT
CASTVGAHTGELFF
>-|-|TRBV7-2|TRBJ1-2
TGTGCCAGCAGCTTGGGACCAGTGAATGGCTACACCTTC
CASSLGPVNGYTF
>TRBD2|few|TRBV18|TRBJ2-3
TGTGCCAGCTCACCACGGCTGACTAGCGGGGGCACAGATACGCAGTATTTT
CASSPRLTSGGTDTQYF
>-|-|TRBV5-1|TRBJ1-2
TGCGCCAGCAGCTCGGAGGGGGGCGGAAACTATGGCTACACCTTC
CASSSEGGGNYGYTF
>-|-|TRBV28|TRBJ2-5
TGTGCCAGCAGTCCTACCGCGCTTGAGTCGGAAGAGACCCAGTACTTC
CASSPTALESEETQYF
>-|once|TRBV9|TRBJ2-5
TGTGCCAGCGGGCTAGGGGAGACCCAGTACTTC
CASGLGETQYF
>TRBD2|-|TRBV15|TRBJ2-7
TGTGCCACCAGCAGAGAATCGGGGGGTAGTACATGGGAGCAGTACTTC
CATSRESGGSTWEQYF
>-|-|TRBV29-1|TRBJ2-1
TGCAGCGTTGGGGTAATTGGGGGCGCGGGGGATGAGCAGTTCTTC
CSVGVIGGAGDEQFF
>TRBD2|-|TRBV5-1|TRBJ2-3
TGCGCCAGCAGCTCTCGGACTAGCGGGCAAGATACGCAGTATTTT
CASSSRTSGQDTQYF
>TRBD1|-|TRBV9|TRBJ1-2
TGTGCCAGCAGCGTAGGTACAGGGGTAGATGGCTACACCTTC
CASSVGTGVDGYTF
>-|-|TRBV7-9|TRBJ1-6
TGTGCCAGCAGCTTAGCTGTAGGACCCCTCCACTTT
CASSLAVGPLHF
>-|-|TRBV7-9|TRBJ2-3
TGTGCCAGCAGCTTACGGACCATGAGGGGGGCTGAGGTCGCTACGCAGTATTTT
CASSLRTMRGAEVATQYF